Shown below are 9 T cell receptor beta chains from a single sample sequenced in a study of identical twins. One entry per CDR3 protein results from TCRdb running MiXCR on the 5' RACE reads. The table has some 690,000 distinct CDR3 sequences, 20% to 25% seen once. These same records also appear under a second study, on T cells expressing NK-cell markers.

The sample consisted of PBMCs. The receptors were sampled from a young woman in good health.

The genes are TRBV25-1 and TRBJ2-3; no definite D call. Trimming left V 5 bases short and J 0 bases short, with 12 bases between. Germline values: CDR1 MGHDK, CDR2 SYGVNS. The CDR3 runs to 15 residues. CDR3 nucleotide sequence: TGTGCCAGCAGTTCCGGACGGCCTAGCACAGATACGCAGTATTTT. As protein: CASSSGRPSTDTQYF.

This clonotype was observed many times. This chain joins TRBV11-2 and TRBJ2-7; 9 nucleotides agree with TRBD1. After removal of 3 bases from V and 2 bases from J, the junction contained 14 bases not matched to a gene. The CDR3 has 18 residues. The germline CDR1 and CDR2 sequences are SGHAT and FQNNGV. CDR3 amino acids: CASSFIVRGTGPPYEQYF. CDR3 in DNA: TGTGCCAGCAGCTTTATAGTTAGGGGGACAGGGCCCCCCTACGAGCAGTACTTC.

The chain links TRBV10-1 to TRBJ2-5; D not resolved. From germline, CDR1 is WNHNN and CDR2 SYGVQD (reference sequence). With 7 bases removed from V and 5 bases from J, the gap between germline ends came to 14 bases. The CDR3 extends over 13 amino acids. The CDR3 DNA follows: TGCGCCAGCATGGTAGTCTCACGGGAGACCCAGTACTTC. Translation: CASMVVSRETQYF.

This clonotype was seen just once. V is TRBV7-2 and J is TRBJ2-2, with TRBD1 matching 7 bases. Germline CDR1 reads SGHTA; CDR2 reads FQGNSA. J gave up 5 bases and V 5 bases, and 11 bases lay outside the gene matches. The CDR3 loop spans 16 amino acids. The CDR3, as DNA: TGTGCCAGCAGCGAAGGGGGCACAGGGAAAACCGGGGAGCTGTTTTTT. Its translation is CASSEGGTGKTGELFF.

The gene calls are TRBV15 and TRBJ2-1; D remains unclear. The CDR3 is 15 residues long. Germline CDR1 reads LNHNV; CDR2 reads YYDKDF (reference sequence). V was clipped by 1 base and J by 7 bases, with 14 bases between them. CDR3 region: CATSRGGLGRNEQFF. The CDR3 DNA reads as TGTGCCACCAGCAGAGGTGGCCTAGGTCGGAATGAGCAGTTCTTC.

The CDR3 spells CASSAYREISYNEQFF. The CDR3 region has the DNA TGCGCCAGCAGCGCCTACAGGGAGATTTCGTACAATGAGCAGTTCTTC. This rearrangement joins TRBV5-1 to TRBJ2-1, with D possibly TRBD1 on 6 matching bases. Germline V CDR1 and CDR2: SGHRS, YFSETQ. V was pared by 4 bases and J by 4 bases, with 18 bases between. This CDR3 is 16 amino acids long.

V gene TRBV5-1 combines with J gene TRBJ2-1, with D hard to call. CDR1 SGHRS and CDR2 YFSETQ come from the germline V gene. The CDR3 covers 13 residues. V lost 0 bases, J lost 10 bases, and 11 bases lay in between. The CDR3 sequence: CASSLVGFGEQFF. The CDR3 coding sequence is TGCGCCAGCAGCTTGGTTGGCTTCGGGGAGCAGTTCTTC.

The sample holds a few counts of this clonotype. This rearrangement joins TRBV5-1 to TRBJ2-7; 10 nucleotides line up with TRBD1. This CDR3 contains 14 residues. The ends lost 4 bases at V and 5 bases at J; junction bases unmatched: 6. Germline CDR1 and CDR2: SGHRS and YFSETQ. The CDR3 loop is CASSMLTGGNEQYF. CDR3 DNA sequence: TGCGCCAGCAGCATGCTGACAGGGGGCAACGAGCAGTACTTC.

Only a few counts were recorded for this clonotype. The chain links TRBV29-1 to TRBJ1-1; the D gene is possibly TRBD1 (6 bases). The V gene's germline CDR1 is SQVTM and CDR2 ANQGSEA. The CDR3 totals 13 residues. V lost 5 bases, J lost 5 bases, and 15 bases lay in between. The CDR3 reads CSVSGYQGTEAFF. The CDR3 DNA follows: TGCAGCGTTTCCGGGTATCAGGGGACTGAAGCTTTCTTT.